These 11 T cell receptor beta chains came from one sample sequenced in a study of Tregs in tolerant kidney transplant recipients (dated by TCRdb to the late 2010s). Library creation used the immunoSEQ multiplex PCR assay. TCRdb carries this immuneACCESS record with in-frame sequences only. Its versions omit some clonotypes, under half of them owing to an unresolved V gene in the studies checked, with the rest unexplained. The sample includes some 250,000 clones, with about 80% observed a single time. Together, the top ten hold about 0.58% of the sample. The sequencing sample was made of CD4+ T cells from blood. These receptors were taken from a human donor in good health.

This chain uses TRBV4-1 with TRBJ1-6; D is unclear. The germline V gene encodes CDR1 MGHRA and CDR2 YSYEKL. With 1 base removed from V and 0 bases from J, the gap between germline ends came to 10 bases. This CDR3 is 17 amino acids long. CDR3 in DNA: TGCGCCAGCAGCCAAGGGGAGTTTAGCTCCTATAATTCACCCCTCCACTTT. The encoded protein is CASSQGEFSSYNSPLHF.

This sequence joins TRBV7-9 and TRBJ1-5; D call uncertain. The V gene lost 1 base and the J gene lost 1 base, with 8 bases spanning the gap. The length of the CDR3 is 15 residues. Germline CDR1 is SEHNR and CDR2 is FQNEAQ (reference sequence). The CDR3, as DNA: TGTGCCAGCAGCTTAGGCCGAACGAGCAATCAGCCCCAGCATTTT. Translated, it gives CASSLGRTSNQPQHF.

The V and J genes are TRBV5-8 and TRBJ2-7; no definite D call. CDR1 SGHTS and CDR2 YDEGEE come from the germline V gene. This CDR3 is 11 amino acids long. Trimming cost V 4 bases and J 4 bases, with 6 bases left between them. CDR3 nucleotides: TGTGCCAGCAGCCTCAGATACGAGCAGTACTTC. Translating it yields CASSLRYEQYF.

The V gene is TRBV18, the J gene TRBJ1-4, with TRBD1 matching 9 bases. The trim removed 0 bases at V and 8 bases at J, leaving 4 bases unmatched. Germline V CDR1 and CDR2: KGHSH, LQKENI. The CDR3 covers 15 residues. The CDR3 DNA is TGTGCCAGCTCACCACCGGGACAGGGTGTCGAAAAACTGTTTTTT. It translates to CASSPPGQGVEKLFF. The whole variable domain, filled in from reference TRBV18 and TRBJ1-4, reads NAGVMQNPRHLVRRRGQEARLRCSPMKGHSHVYWYRQLPEEGLKFMVYLQKENIIDESGMPKERFSAEFPKEGPSILRIQQVVRGDSAAYFCASSPPGQGVEKLFFGSGTQLSVL.

The chain joins TRBV16 to TRBJ2-3; 8 positions match TRBD2. The CDR3 contains 12 residues. The germline V gene has CDR1 KGHSY and CDR2 FQNENV. V shed 5 bases, J shed 6 bases, and the junction held 1 base outside the gene matches. The CDR3 DNA is TGTGCCAGCAGCACGGGAGGGGATACGCAGTATTTT. Translating gives CASSTGGDTQYF.

This chain joins TRBV5-1 and TRBJ2-1; D is perhaps TRBD1 (6 bases). Per germline, CDR1 SGHRS and CDR2 YFSETQ. Trimming removed 4 bases from V and 0 bases from J, with 14 bases in between. The CDR3 contains 16 residues. CDR3 region: CASSPYTGSSYNEQFF. The CDR3 DNA reads as TGCGCCAGCAGCCCATATACAGGGAGCTCCTACAATGAGCAGTTCTTC.

V usage is TRBV6-5 and J usage is TRBJ2-3; D is unclear. CDR3 length equals 14 residues. V lost 3 bases and J 2 bases, leaving 9 bases between the germline ends. Germline CDR1 and CDR2: MNHEY and SVGAGI. Here the CDR3 reads CASSYDLHTDTQYF. For the CDR3, the DNA is TGTGCCAGCAGTTATGATCTACACACAGATACGCAGTATTTT.

The chain joins TRBV5-4 to TRBJ2-1, with 9 bases aligning to TRBD2. With V trimmed by 0 bases and J by 5 bases, 0 bases remained unmatched. Per germline, CDR1 SGHNT and CDR2 YYREEE (reference sequence). The CDR3 extends over 14 amino acids. For the CDR3, the DNA is TGTGCCAGCAGCTTGGGACTAGCGGACAATGAGCAGTTCTTC. It yields the protein CASSLGLADNEQFF. Together with reference TRBV5-4 and TRBJ2-1, the CDR3 gives the full variable domain: ETGVTQSPTHLIKTRGQQVTLRCSSQSGHNTVSWYQQALGQGPQFIFQYYREEENGRGNFPPRFSGLQFPNYSSELNVNALELDDSALYLCASSLGLADNEQFFGPGTRLTVL.

The rearrangement links TRBV11-3 to TRBJ2-1, with D uncertain. CDR1 is SGHNT and CDR2 is YENEEA in the germline V gene. The CDR3 contains 12 residues. V lost 4 bases and J 8 bases, leaving 9 bases between the germline ends. As DNA, the CDR3 is TGTGCCAGCAGCTCCCAGTCCGATGAGCAGTTCTTC. Its translation: CASSSQSDEQFF.

The chain carries TRBV4-1 and TRBJ2-5; D may match TRBD1 or TRBD2 (5 bases each). The J call may not be correct, given that the DNA end is closer to TRBJ2-7. The CDR3 is 17 amino acids. Germline loops: CDR1 MGHRA, CDR2 YSYEKL. CDR3 sequence (DNA): TGCGCCAGCAGCCAAGAACCGGTTGGGCAGGGAGCCTACGAGCAGTACTTC. This translates into CASSQEPVGQGAYEQYF.

The V and J genes are TRBV29-1 and TRBJ2-1, with 15 bases identical to TRBD2. CDR3 length equals 18 residues. The V and J ends lost 7 bases and 0 bases, in that order; junction bases with no gene match: 10. CDR1 and CDR2 from the germline V gene are SQVTM and ANQGSEA. DNA for the CDR3: TGCAGCGCCACAGGACTAGCGGGGGGGCCTAGCTCCTACAATGAGCAGTTCTTC. This translates into CSATGLAGGPSSYNEQFF.